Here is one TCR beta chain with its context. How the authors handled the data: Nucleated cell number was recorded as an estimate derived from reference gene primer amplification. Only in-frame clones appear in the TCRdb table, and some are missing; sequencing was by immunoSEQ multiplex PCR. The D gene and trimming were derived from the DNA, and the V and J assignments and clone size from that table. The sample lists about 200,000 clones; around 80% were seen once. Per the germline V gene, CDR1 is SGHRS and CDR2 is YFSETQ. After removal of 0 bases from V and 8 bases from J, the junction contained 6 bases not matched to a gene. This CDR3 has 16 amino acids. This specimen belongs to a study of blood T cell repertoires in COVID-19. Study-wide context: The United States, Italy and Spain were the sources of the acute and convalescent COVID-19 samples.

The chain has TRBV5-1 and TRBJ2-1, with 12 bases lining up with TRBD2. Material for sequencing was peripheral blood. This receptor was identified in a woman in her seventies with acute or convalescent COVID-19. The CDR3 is CASSLGLAGVMYEQFF. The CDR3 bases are TGCGCCAGCAGCTTGGGACTAGCGGGAGTTATGTATGAGCAGTTCTTC.